This TCR beta chain was observed in a study of T cells in Graves' hyperthyroidism and ophthalmopathy. In making diagnoses, clinical symptoms, serum thyroxine and TRAb, thyroid ultrasound and orbital computed tomography were all used. Each 10 ml fresh peripheral blood draw supplied the PBMCs. Study results and caveats: Ophthalmopathy got predicted by the model a median approximately 6 months before its onset. The blood repertoire included most of the expanded thyroid clonotypes above 0.001.

V lost 3 bases to trimming and J lost 11 bases, with 11 bases between them. The length of the CDR3 is 12 residues. Germline values: CDR1 MGHDK, CDR2 SYGVNS. On this clonotype: Its specificity is not known.

Amplified TCR beta CDR3 regions came from RNA transcripts. First-round RT-PCR of the TCR CDR3 relied on the HTBI primer set. TCRdb recomputed calls from the multiplex PCR reads with MiXCR, one row per CDR3 protein. The data show about 840,000 distinct CDR3 sequences, about two fifths seen once. The V call is TRBV25-1, the J call TRBJ2-1; D is unclear. Sequenced sample: blood. This receptor was obtained from a man aged 18 to 29 with Graves' hyperthyroidism. Here the CDR3 DNA reads TGTGCCAGCAGTGAGTCCGGGTGGCAGCAGTTCTTC. Encoded protein: CASSESGWQQFF.